Each of the 9 T cell receptor beta chains below was sequenced from the same sample in a study of chemoradiotherapy in HPV16-positive cancers. Sequenced by immunoSEQ multiplex PCR; TCRdb stores in-frame clones only, minus some. The sample consists of around 5,400 clones, 75% to 90% of them appearing once. This specimen was blood, taken from a patient who underwent chemoradiotherapy. These receptors were collected from a human donor with HPV-associated anogenital cancer.

V usage is TRBV6-1 and J usage is TRBJ2-7; D remains ambiguous. The V and J ends lost 8 bases and 1 base respectively, with 9 bases between them. Looked up from germline, CDR1 is MNHNS and CDR2 is SASEGT. The CDR3 runs 12 residues. CDR3 DNA sequence: TGTGCCAGCGAGCCTCAATCCTACGAGCAGTACTTC. Protein: CASEPQSYEQYF.

CDR3 residues: CASSLTGGPNQPQHF. The DNA of the CDR3 is TGTGCCAGCAGCTTGACAGGGGGCCCCAATCAGCCCCAGCATTTT. This chain links TRBV7-2 with TRBJ1-5, with TRBD1 matching over 10 bases. V was pared by 3 bases and J by 3 bases, with 2 bases of the junction left unmatched. The CDR3 consists of 15 residues. In germline, CDR1 is SGHTA, CDR2 FQGNSA. The full variable domain, its missing parts supplied by reference TRBV7-2 and TRBJ1-5, is GAGVSQSPSNKVTEKGKDVELRCDPISGHTALYWYRQSLGQGLEFLIYFQGNSAPDKSGLPSDRFSAERTGGSVSTLTIQRTQQEDSAVYLCASSLTGGPNQPQHFGDGTRLSIL.

The V call is TRBV5-8, the J call TRBJ1-4; D unresolved. CDR1 is SGHTS and CDR2 is YDEGEE in the germline V gene. Trimming stripped 5 bases from V and 8 bases from J, with 13 bases between. There are 13 residues in the CDR3. Written as DNA, the CDR3 is TGTGCCAGCAGTCCCGCGGGGTTGGAAAAACTGTTTTTT. Residues: CASSPAGLEKLFF.

This rearrangement joins TRBV10-3 to TRBJ1-1; 7 bases match TRBD1. V gave up 6 bases and J gave up 5 bases; unmatched junction bases: 15. CDR1 and CDR2 (germline): ENHRY, SYGVKD. The CDR3 loop spans 16 amino acids. DNA for the CDR3: TGTGCCATCAGGGATTCCAGGGGGGGAACGAATACTGAAGCTTTCTTT. Its translation is CAIRDSRGGTNTEAFF.

The rearrangement uses TRBV4-2 and TRBJ2-2; D is unresolved. Germline V lookup: CDR1 LGHNA, CDR2 YNFKEQ. V lost 0 bases, J lost 0 bases, and 5 bases lay in between. The CDR3 sequence is 15 residues long. The CDR3: CASSQEATNTGELFF. CDR3 nucleotides: TGTGCCAGCAGCCAAGAGGCTACGAACACCGGGGAGCTGTTTTTT.

The chain links TRBV7-3 to TRBJ2-3; D remains ambiguous. Germline loops: CDR1 SGHTA, CDR2 FQGTGA. V was clipped by 4 bases and J by 0 bases, with 17 bases between them. This CDR3 spans 17 amino acids. CDR3 sequence (DNA): TGTGCCAGCAGCTCCCCCAGGCGGTCTTCTAGCACAGATACGCAGTATTTT. Protein sequence: CASSSPRRSSSTDTQYF.

The rearrangement links TRBV19 to TRBJ1-5; D may be TRBD1 (6 bases). CDR3 length equals 16 residues. CDR1 is LNHDA and CDR2 is SQIVND in the germline V gene (reference sequence). V was trimmed by 1 base and J by 6 bases, leaving 16 bases between them. The CDR3 here is CASSIGRRGAGQPQHF. CDR3 nucleotide sequence: TGTGCCAGTAGTATAGGGAGGAGGGGGGCAGGTCAGCCCCAGCATTTT.

V is TRBV11-2 and J is TRBJ1-6; D not resolved. Trimming pared 5 bases from V and 7 bases from J, leaving 9 bases between. This CDR3 is built from 13 residues. CDR1 and CDR2 from the germline V gene are SGHAT and FQNNGV. In nucleotides, the CDR3 is TGTGCCAGCAGCCCCGACCGGAATTCACCCCTCCACTTT. Residues: CASSPDRNSPLHF.

The V gene is TRBV5-4, the J gene TRBJ2-1; D uncertain. Trimming cost V 1 base and J 2 bases, with 10 bases left between them. This CDR3 contains 15 residues. Germline values: CDR1 SGHNT, CDR2 YYREEE (reference sequence). The CDR3 bases are TGTGCCAGCAGCTTGAGGTCGATAACCTACAATGAGCAGTTCTTC. This gives the protein CASSLRSITYNEQFF.